The 25 T cell receptor beta chains reported below all come from one sample, sequenced in a study of T-cell memory formation after mild COVID-19. TCRdb called the 5' RACE reads again in MiXCR, with one record for every CDR3 protein. The sample lists hundreds of thousands of distinct CDR3 sequences, roughly 14% occurring once. Sequencing was performed on PBMCs or a T cell subset sorted from them (not recorded which). These TCRs come from a man between 18 and 29 years old who had mild COVID-19 (a few samples of this study predate the infection). Cell type and time point are not known.

In its sample, this clonotype was seen once. The rearrangement links TRBV9 to TRBJ2-5, with 11 nucleotides matching TRBD2. J lost 3 bases, V lost 5 bases, and 9 bases had no gene match. The CDR3 is 16 amino acids. Germline loops: CDR1 SGDLS, CDR2 YYNGEE. CDR3 sequence: CASSPPGTSGKETQYF. CDR3 coding DNA: TGTGCCAGCAGTCCTCCCGGGACTAGCGGAAAAGAGACCCAGTACTTC.

By proportion, this clonotype is medium-sized. In nucleotides, the CDR3 is TGTGCCAGCAGCTTAGTTATGGAGGCTGGCACAGATACGCAGTATTTT. Its protein product is CASSLVMEAGTDTQYF. The chain is built from TRBV7-9 and TRBJ2-3, with D possibly matching TRBD2 (5 bases). With 1 base removed from V and 1 base from J, the gap between germline ends came to 12 bases. Looked up from germline, CDR1 is SEHNR and CDR2 is FQNEAQ (reference sequence). The CDR3 spans 16 residues.

CDR3 DNA: TGTGCCAGCAGCCCCCAGGGGAGACAGGTGACCTACGAGCAGTACTTC. Protein: CASSPQGRQVTYEQYF. This chain joins TRBV9 and TRBJ2-7, with TRBD1 as a possible D gene (6 bases). The V gene lost 4 bases and the J gene lost 2 bases, with 19 bases spanning the gap. The CDR3 consists of 16 residues. The germline CDR1 and CDR2 sequences are SGDLS and YYNGEE.

This clonotype turned up a few times. This chain uses TRBV29-1 with TRBJ1-1; D not certain. Trimming cost V 0 bases and J 2 bases, with 13 bases left between them. CDR3 length: 15 amino acids. Germline lookup yields CDR1 SQVTM and CDR2 ANQGSEA. DNA of the CDR3: TGCAGCGTTGAAGATGGTGTCAGTATTAACACTGAAGCTTTCTTT. It codes for CSVEDGVSINTEAFF.

J is TRBJ2-5 and V is TRBV21-1; TRBD1, the table's D call, was not compared with the DNA. TRBV21-1 is marked as a pseudogene. The CDR3 sequence is 12 residues long. In DNA form, the CDR3 reads TGTGCCAGCACCGCAGGGTTGGAGACCCAGTACTTC. Its protein is CASTAGLETQYF.

This chain links TRBV6-5 with TRBJ2-2; D not resolved. The CDR3 runs 14 residues. The V gene lost 6 bases and the J gene lost 1 base, with 9 bases spanning the gap. Per germline, CDR1 MNHEY and CDR2 SVGAGI. The CDR3 sequence is CASSRSMNTGELFF. The CDR3, as DNA: TGTGCCAGCAGCAGGAGTATGAACACCGGGGAGCTGTTTTTT.

The V gene is TRBV5-1, the J gene TRBJ1-3; possible D gene TRBD1, 6 bases. Trimming removed 4 bases at V and 2 bases at J, with 13 bases between. The CDR3 extends over 15 amino acids. Germline CDR1 is SGHRS and CDR2 is YFSETQ. The CDR3 DNA follows: TGCGCCAGCAGCACACTACAGGGAGCTGGAAACACCATATATTTT. This codes for CASSTLQGAGNTIYF.

The chain couples TRBV5-1 to TRBJ2-5; tentative D call: TRBD2 (5 bases). The CDR3 consists of 15 residues. Per germline, CDR1 SGHRS and CDR2 YFSETQ. V was trimmed by 4 bases and J by 5 bases, leaving 18 bases between them. CDR3 amino acids: CASSIRAAEVETQYF. The CDR3 DNA is TGCGCCAGCAGCATTAGAGCGGCGGAAGTCGAGACCCAGTACTTC.

This clonotype was detected a few times. The rearrangement links TRBV4-1 to TRBJ1-5, with D maybe TRBD1 (5 bases). V dropped 6 bases and J dropped 0 bases, with 12 bases sitting between them. CDR3 length: 15 amino acids. Germline CDR1 is MGHRA and CDR2 is YSYEKL. The DNA of the CDR3 is TGCGCCAGCAGGGAGAGGGACGTTAGCAATCAGCCCCAGCATTTT. This translates into CASRERDVSNQPQHF.

In this sample, this clonotype turned up many times. V gene TRBV19 combines with J gene TRBJ1-2; D is ambiguous. Germline V gene sequence: CDR1 LNHDA, CDR2 SQIVND (reference sequence). The CDR3 totals 10 residues. V was cut by 7 bases and J by 10 bases, with 10 bases left in between. The CDR3 loop reads CASKGPDYTF. The CDR3 DNA reads as TGTGCCAGTAAAGGGCCCGACTACACCTTC.

V is TRBV6-1 and J is TRBJ2-7; D might be TRBD1 (6 bases). From germline, CDR1 is MNHNS and CDR2 SASEGT. The CDR3 length is 13 residues. V dropped 1 base and J dropped 3 bases, with 7 bases sitting between them. The CDR3 loop reads CASSEGQVYEQYV. The CDR3 region has the DNA TGTGCCAGCAGTGAAGGACAGGTCTACGAGCAGTACGTC.

The chain carries TRBV4-2 and TRBJ1-4; D remains unclear. The CDR3 contains 15 residues. Per the germline V gene, CDR1 is LGHNA and CDR2 is YNFKEQ. V was pared by 2 bases and J by 8 bases, with 15 bases between. The CDR3 DNA follows: TGTGCCAGCAGCCAATCTAGACAAGAGGGAGAAAAACTGTTTTTT. Its protein is CASSQSRQEGEKLFF.

For this clonotype: This clone may be a read error of a much larger clone one base away. The CDR3 sequence is CASSLAGRSIDTQYF. The CDR3 region has the DNA TGTGCCAGCAGCTTAGCGGGCCGAAGCATAGATACGCAGTATTTT. This chain links TRBV7-2 with TRBJ2-3; no clear D gene. CDR3 size: 15 residues. Per the germline V gene, CDR1 is SGHTA and CDR2 is FQGNSA.

Only a few counts were recorded for this clonotype. The CDR3 DNA is TGCGCCAGCAGCCAAGTTCTCAGGACAGGGGGCAGTGGCTACACCTTC. Translating gives CASSQVLRTGGSGYTF. The J gene is TRBJ1-2, the V gene TRBV4-1, with TRBD1 matching over 11 bases. Germline assignment: CDR1 MGHRA and CDR2 YSYEKL. This CDR3 comprises 16 residues. The J segment lost 7 bases and the V segment lost 1 base, leaving 8 bases of the junction unmatched.

The chain has TRBV7-3 and TRBJ1-1; D remains ambiguous. The germline gives CDR1 SGHTA, CDR2 FQGTGA. Trimming pared 2 bases from V and 5 bases from J, leaving 15 bases between. The CDR3 loop spans 15 amino acids. CDR3 bases: TGTGCCAGCAGCTTAGGCGGTGGGAGGGTTACTGAAGCTTTCTTT. Translation: CASSLGGGRVTEAFF.

The rearrangement uses TRBV7-7 and TRBJ2-5, with D perhaps matching TRBD1 or TRBD2 (6 bases each). Trimming took off 5 bases at V and 5 bases at J, with 18 bases between the two ends. Germline V gene sequence: CDR1 SSHAT, CDR2 FNYEAQ (reference sequence). CDR3 length equals 15 residues. CDR3 region: CASSPATGASETQYF. DNA for the CDR3: TGTGCCAGCAGCCCTGCCACGGGGGCTAGTGAGACCCAGTACTTC. Based on the CDR3 plus reference TRBV7-7 and TRBJ2-5, the full variable domain is GAGVSQSPRYKVTKRGQDVTLRCDPISSHATLYWYQQALGQGPEFLTYFNYEAQPDKSGLPSDRFSAERPEGSISTLTIQRTEQRDSAMYRCASSPATGASETQYFGPGTRLLVL.

The chain is built from TRBV5-8 and TRBJ2-1, with D uncertain. V lost 0 bases to trimming and J lost 3 bases, with 13 bases between them. Germline V gives CDR1 SGHTS, CDR2 YDEGEE. The length of the CDR3 is 16 residues. The CDR3 nucleotides are TGTGCCAGCAGCTTGGCCGGGCTGTACAGCTACAATGAGCAGTTCTTC. Translated, it gives CASSLAGLYSYNEQFF.

This chain joins TRBV3-2 and TRBJ2-7; the table's D call, TRBD1, has no DNA check behind it. TRBV3-2 is annotated as a pseudogene. The CDR3 has 11 amino acids. The CDR3: CASITPPEQYV. The CDR3 DNA sequence: TGTGCCAGCATAACCCCCCCCGAGCAGTACGTC.

The chain is built from TRBV4-3 and TRBJ1-5; 7 bases agree with TRBD1. This CDR3 contains 15 residues. J gave up 5 bases and V 5 bases, and 9 bases lay outside the gene matches. Germline values: CDR1 LGHNA, CDR2 YSLEER. CDR3 nucleotides: TGCGCCAGCAGCAGCGACAGGGTAAATGATCAGCCCCAGCATTTT. Translation: CASSSDRVNDQPQHF.

The chain employs TRBV29-1 and TRBJ2-1, with unresolved D. Germline values: CDR1 SQVTM, CDR2 ANQGSEA. The CDR3 is 12 residues long. V lost 7 bases to trimming and J lost 6 bases, with 13 bases between them. The CDR3 DNA sequence: TGCAGCGCAGGATGGCTGGGCAATGAGCAGTTCTTC. Its protein product is CSAGWLGNEQFF.

Ten or more counts support this clonotype. The chain uses TRBV7-2 and TRBJ2-7; perhaps TRBD2 as D (5 bases). The germline gives CDR1 SGHTA, CDR2 FQGNSA. V lost 1 base and J 4 bases, leaving 14 bases between the germline ends. This CDR3 comprises 15 residues. The CDR3, as DNA: TGTGCCAGCAGCTTAGATACGGGGTTCCGGTACGAGCAGTACGTC. This codes for CASSLDTGFRYEQYV.

The chain joins TRBV12-3 or TRBV12-4 to TRBJ1-5; tentative D call: TRBD1 (6 bases). The CDR3 sequence is 14 residues long. Trimming removed 6 bases at V and 4 bases at J, with 13 bases between. CDR3 loop: CASSSRTENQPQHF. The DNA for the CDR3 is TGTGCCAGCAGCTCTCGGACAGAGAATCAGCCCCAGCATTTT.

Many counts were recorded for this clonotype. The chain recombines TRBV7-2 with TRBJ2-3; 10 bases align to TRBD2. CDR3 size: 15 residues. The trim removed 8 bases at V and 6 bases at J, leaving 11 bases unmatched. Germline CDR1 and CDR2: SGHTA and FQGNSA. The CDR3 sequence is CASARRLAGADTQYF. The CDR3 DNA follows: TGTGCCAGCGCGAGGAGGCTAGCGGGGGCTGATACGCAGTATTTT.

The V and J genes are TRBV7-6 and TRBJ2-4; TRBD2 is a possible D gene (7 bases). V was cut by 0 bases and J by 6 bases, with 9 bases left in between. Germline CDR1 reads SGHVS; CDR2 reads FNYEAQ. The CDR3 runs 14 residues. CDR3: CASSLAGGGNIQYF. In DNA, the CDR3 is TGTGCCAGCAGCTTAGCAGGGGGGGGAAACATTCAGTACTTC.

This clonotype has more than one count but fewer than ten. The genes are TRBV27 and TRBJ2-3, with 10 bases fitting TRBD1. This CDR3 contains 16 residues. CDR1 is MNHEY and CDR2 is SMNVEV in the germline V gene (reference sequence). The J segment lost 5 bases and the V segment lost 2 bases, leaving 7 bases of the junction unmatched. The CDR3 loop is CASSLAGTGAGDTQYF. The CDR3, as DNA: TGTGCCAGCAGTTTAGCCGGGACAGGGGCAGGAGATACGCAGTATTTT.